The 29 T cell receptor beta chains presented below share a single source sample, sequenced in a study of T cell responses to AZD1222 COVID-19 vaccine. Assay used: immunoSEQ multiplex PCR; TCRdb lists only in-frame clones, some missing. This table holds about 100,000 clones, around 87% found once. The sequenced sample was peripheral blood, obtained on day 0 of AZD1222 vaccination. All receptors derive from an adult in good health.

The chain couples TRBV5-1 to TRBJ1-5; D gene uncertain. The CDR3 is made up of 15 amino acids. V gave up 4 bases and J gave up 0 bases, with 11 bases separating them. CDR1 and CDR2 (germline): SGHRS, YFSETQ. The DNA for the CDR3 is TGCGCCAGCAGCCTGACCGGAGATAGCAATCAGCCCCAGCATTTT. Protein product: CASSLTGDSNQPQHF.

V and J are TRBV18 and TRBJ1-5; possibly TRBD1 for D (5 bases). V lost 3 bases to trimming and J lost 4 bases, with 25 bases between them. Germline V gene data show CDR1 as KGHSH and CDR2 as LQKENI. This CDR3 is built from 19 residues. Here the CDR3 reads CASSPLGSGSQGNNQPQHF. The DNA for the CDR3 is TGTGCCAGCTCACCTCTCGGGAGCGGAAGTCAGGGTAATAATCAGCCCCAGCATTTT.

V and J are TRBV4-2 and TRBJ2-4, with D hard to call. V was clipped by 2 bases and J by 8 bases, with 16 bases between them. The length of the CDR3 is 15 residues. Per germline, CDR1 LGHNA and CDR2 YNFKEQ. The CDR3 reads CASSQNPSLKDIQYF. In DNA form, the CDR3 reads TGTGCCAGCAGCCAAAATCCCTCGTTGAAGGACATTCAGTACTTC.

The sample holds one count of this clone. The chain recombines TRBV14 with TRBJ2-5, with 10 bases that match TRBD2. Germline V gene lookup returns CDR1 SGHDN and CDR2 FVKESK. The J segment lost 3 bases and the V segment lost 6 bases, leaving 4 bases of the junction unmatched. CDR3 length: 14 amino acids. This CDR3 is CASSRTSGKETQYF. The CDR3 nucleotides read TGTGCCAGCAGTCGGACTAGCGGCAAAGAGACCCAGTACTTC.

J is TRBJ2-1 and V is TRBV9; 9 bases agree with TRBD1. CDR1 and CDR2 from the germline V gene are SGDLS and YYNGEE. J gave up 6 bases and V 4 bases, and 5 bases lay outside the gene matches. The CDR3 runs to 14 residues. CDR3 residues: CASSRTGDSNEQFF. The CDR3 region has the DNA TGTGCCAGCAGCCGGACAGGGGATAGCAATGAGCAGTTCTTC.

The V call is TRBV4-3, the J call TRBJ2-4; TRBD2 matches at 16 bases. Trimming cost V 0 bases and J 1 base; bases outside gene matches: 12. This CDR3 comprises 22 residues. CDR1 is LGHNA, CDR2 YSLEER, per germline. The CDR3 DNA is TGCGCCAGCAGCCAAGATAGTAAGGGACTAGCGGGAGGGTCGGTCGCCAAAAACATTCAGTACTTC. It codes for CASSQDSKGLAGGSVAKNIQYF.

The chain uses TRBV6-5 and TRBJ1-2, with D hard to call. Germline V CDR1 and CDR2: MNHEY, SVGAGI. This CDR3 contains 11 residues. V was cut by 5 bases and J by 6 bases, with 7 bases left in between. The CDR3 DNA is TGTGCCAGCAGTAACGGCAATGGCTACACCTTC. It encodes CASSNGNGYTF.

This chain connects TRBV7-2 to TRBJ2-1, with D possibly being TRBD1 (5 bases). Trimming took off 4 bases at V and 4 bases at J, with 17 bases between the two ends. Germline V lookup: CDR1 SGHTA, CDR2 FQGNSA. The CDR3 runs 16 residues. The CDR3 DNA reads TGTGCCAGCAGCTATAAAAGTCAGGGTGGTTACAATGAGCAGTTCTTC. Amino acids: CASSYKSQGGYNEQFF.

This clone was seen many times. This sequence joins TRBV3-1 (or the pseudogene TRBV3-2) and TRBJ2-7, with TRBD2 identical over 8 bases. V shed 4 bases and J 6 bases; nucleotides not matched to a gene: 5. Germline CDR1 LGHDT, CDR2 YNNKEL (reference sequence). The CDR3 runs to 13 residues. The CDR3 nucleotides read TGTGCCAGCAGCCCAGCGGGGGCCCTCGAGCAGTACTTC. It encodes CASSPAGALEQYF.

The chain has TRBV5-6 and TRBJ2-7, with no clear D. Germline CDR1 and CDR2: SGHDT and YYEEEE. This CDR3 comprises 12 residues. V lost 3 bases, J lost 5 bases, and 9 bases lay in between. The CDR3: CASSSRWHEQYF. The CDR3 DNA is TGTGCCAGCAGCTCGCGCTGGCACGAGCAGTACTTC.

The chain is built from TRBV5-1 and TRBJ1-6; D unclear. Germline CDR1 and CDR2: SGHRS and YFSETQ. The length of the CDR3 is 15 residues. V gave up 3 bases and J gave up 1 base, with 8 bases separating them. The CDR3 loop reads CASSSTGSYNSPLHF. CDR3 DNA: TGCGCCAGCAGCTCCACCGGGTCCTATAATTCACCCCTCCACTTT. The whole variable domain, filled in from reference TRBV5-1 and TRBJ1-6, reads KAGVTQTPRYLIKTRGQQVTLSCSPISGHRSVSWYQQTPGQGLQFLFEYFSETQRNKGNFPGRFSGRQFSNSRSEMNVSTLELGDSALYLCASSSTGSYNSPLHFGNGTRLTVT.

The sample holds a few counts of this clone. J is TRBJ1-3 and V is TRBV6-5; D might be TRBD1 (6 bases). The CDR3 is 15 residues long. The germline CDR1 and CDR2 sequences are MNHEY and SVGAGI. V was shortened by 2 bases and J by 0 bases, with 8 bases between the two germline ends. In DNA, the CDR3 is TGTGCCAGCAGTTACGGACAGACCTCTGGAAACACCATATATTTT. This encodes CASSYGQTSGNTIYF.

V is TRBV3-1 (or the pseudogene TRBV3-2) and J is TRBJ2-1; D possibly corresponds to TRBD2 (7 bases). Germline CDR1 is LGHDT and CDR2 is YNNKEL (reference sequence). Trimming pared 6 bases from V and 2 bases from J, leaving 20 bases between. The CDR3 contains 17 residues. The CDR3 coding sequence is TGTGCCAGCAGAAAAAGAGGGGGGGCGCAGGCCTACAATGAGCAGTTCTTC. This codes for CASRKRGGAQAYNEQFF.

The CDR3 DNA sequence: TGTGCCAGCAGTTACTCCACAGTGAACACTGAAGCTTTCTTT. Its translation: CASSYSTVNTEAFF. The chain couples TRBV6-2 or TRBV6-3 to TRBJ1-1; no firm D call. V dropped 0 bases and J dropped 0 bases, with 5 bases sitting between them. The germline V gene encodes CDR1 MNHEY and CDR2 SVGEGT. The CDR3 sequence is 14 residues long.

The chain joins TRBV6-5 to TRBJ1-2; the D is unclear. Germline assignment: CDR1 MNHEY and CDR2 SVGAGI. This CDR3 is built from 15 residues. Trimming shortened V by 6 bases and J by 6 bases, and 20 bases separated the two germline ends. CDR3 region: CASRTPGRRRDGYTF. The CDR3 region has the DNA TGTGCCAGCAGAACCCCGGGCCGGAGGAGGGATGGCTACACCTTC.

The chain combines TRBV6-5 with TRBJ2-7; the D call may be TRBD1 or TRBD2 (5 bases each). Germline V gene data show CDR1 as MNHEY and CDR2 as SVGAGI. This CDR3 is 15 amino acids long. Deletions cut 6 bases from V and 6 bases from J, with 21 bases between. Here the CDR3 reads CASRRRGEGFGEQYF. The CDR3 DNA sequence: TGTGCCAGCAGGAGAAGGGGAGAGGGCTTCGGCGAGCAGTACTTC.

Of note for this clone: A much larger clone differs from this one at a single base, so this may be a read error. The gene calls are TRBV2 and TRBJ2-7, with 8 bases lining up with TRBD2. Trimming removed 6 bases from V and 2 bases from J; junction bases left unmatched: 18. CDR3 length: 18 residues. The germline gives CDR1 SNHLY, CDR2 FYNNEI. DNA of the CDR3: TGTGCCAGCAGAGAGTCACTAGCGGCCCGAGTAGGAACCTACGAGCAGTACTTC. It is translated as CASRESLAARVGTYEQYF.

The gene calls are TRBV7-2 and TRBJ2-3; D tentatively fits TRBD1 or TRBD2 (5 bases each). The CDR3 is made up of 15 amino acids. Deletions cut 4 bases from V and 2 bases from J, with 13 bases between. Germline CDR1 is SGHTA and CDR2 is FQGNSA. In DNA, the CDR3 is TGTGCCAGCAGCTACCGGGACGGACTCACAGATACGCAGTATTTT. This sequence encodes CASSYRDGLTDTQYF.

The rearrangement uses TRBV19 and TRBJ2-7; D is uncertain. From germline, CDR1 is LNHDA and CDR2 SQIVND (reference sequence). The CDR3 is made up of 11 amino acids. V lost 2 bases and J lost 5, with 4 bases in between. CDR3 nucleotide sequence: TGTGCCAGTAGTATACGCCACGAGCAGTACTTC. It specifies CASSIRHEQYF.

The chain combines TRBV9 with TRBJ1-5; 10 bases map to TRBD1. The trim removed 0 bases at V and 6 bases at J, leaving 3 bases unmatched. The CDR3 has 15 residues. CDR1 and CDR2 (germline): SGDLS, YYNGEE. The CDR3 nucleotides are TGTGCCAGCAGCGTAGGACAGGGGGCGGGTCAGCCCCAGCATTTT. It codes for CASSVGQGAGQPQHF.

The J gene is TRBJ1-6, the V gene TRBV27, with D hard to call. Trimming took 1 base from V and 6 from J, leaving 10 bases between them. Per germline, CDR1 MNHEY and CDR2 SMNVEV (reference sequence). CDR3 length equals 15 residues. The CDR3 DNA is TGTGCCAGCAGTTTATTACCGGGGTCTAATTCACCCCTCCACTTT. Protein product: CASSLLPGSNSPLHF.

V and J are TRBV7-8 and TRBJ2-5, with D hard to call. With 5 bases removed from V and 5 bases from J, the gap between germline ends came to 9 bases. Germline CDR1 and CDR2: SGHVS and FQNEAQ. The length of the CDR3 is 12 residues. CDR3 bases: TGTGCCAGCAGCCCCCGGTTGGAGACCCAGTACTTC. This codes for CASSPRLETQYF.

This chain links TRBV5-1 with TRBJ2-7; D may be TRBD1 (6 bases). The CDR3 runs 13 residues. CDR1 and CDR2 (germline): SGHRS, YFSETQ. The germline V and J ends were trimmed by 3 bases and 7 bases, with 14 bases remaining between them. The CDR3 loop is CASSSGQLVEQYF. The CDR3 nucleotides are TGCGCCAGCAGCTCAGGACAGCTCGTAGAGCAGTACTTC. Supplemented by reference TRBV5-1 and TRBJ2-7, the full variable domain reads KAGVTQTPRYLIKTRGQQVTLSCSPISGHRSVSWYQQTPGQGLQFLFEYFSETQRNKGNFPGRFSGRQFSNSRSEMNVSTLELGDSALYLCASSSGQLVEQYFGPGTRLTVT.

The chain carries TRBV9 and TRBJ2-3; 9 nucleotides line up with TRBD1. Germline V gene data show CDR1 as SGDLS and CDR2 as YYNGEE. V shed 3 bases, J shed 1 base, and the junction held 18 bases outside the gene matches. There are 20 residues in the CDR3. The CDR3 sequence is CASSAIPTGGRGSGTDTQYF. The CDR3 coding sequence is TGTGCCAGCAGCGCCATCCCTACAGGGGGCAGGGGGAGTGGCACAGATACGCAGTATTTT.

This chain joins TRBV4-3 and TRBJ1-6; D is undetermined. Germline CDR1 reads LGHNA; CDR2 reads YSLEER. The CDR3 is made up of 13 amino acids. With 3 bases removed from V and 10 bases from J, the gap between germline ends came to 10 bases. Here the CDR3 DNA reads TGCGCCAGCAGCCAGGTCGGTGGCTCACCCCTCCACTTT. Translated: CASSQVGGSPLHF.

The chain carries TRBV25-1 and TRBJ1-1; no firm D call. CDR1 MGHDK and CDR2 SYGVNS come from the germline V gene. The CDR3 is made up of 14 amino acids. V lost 3 bases to trimming and J lost 3 bases, with 11 bases between them. CDR3 nucleotides: TGTGCCAGCAGTGATGATCCAAGATACACTGAAGCTTTCTTT. It codes for CASSDDPRYTEAFF.

V is TRBV9 and J is TRBJ1-1, with a possible D match to TRBD1 (6 bases). The V gene's germline CDR1 is SGDLS and CDR2 YYNGEE. This CDR3 region has 15 residues. V lost 0 bases to trimming and J lost 7 bases, with 16 bases between them. In DNA form, the CDR3 reads TGTGCCAGCAGCGTAGGTCAGGGGAGGGTTTATGAAGCTTTCTTT. This translates into CASSVGQGRVYEAFF.

The chain combines TRBV6-2 or TRBV6-3 with TRBJ1-6; possibly TRBD1 for D (5 bases). The V end lost 1 base, the J end lost 8 bases, and 12 bases lay between the germline ends. Germline V lookup: CDR1 MNHEY, CDR2 SVGEGT. There are 15 residues in the CDR3. The CDR3 region has the DNA TGTGCCAGCAGTTACTTTGGGGGGACGGATTCACCCCTCCACTTT. Translating gives CASSYFGGTDSPLHF.

The rearrangement links TRBV5-1 to TRBJ1-1; D may be TRBD1 (5 bases). Germline lookup yields CDR1 SGHRS and CDR2 YFSETQ. This CDR3 is 14 amino acids long. The V gene lost 3 bases and the J gene lost 2 bases, with 11 bases spanning the gap. The CDR3 DNA reads as TGCGCCAGCAGCTGGGGGACTTCTAACACTGAAGCTTTCTTT. Protein sequence: CASSWGTSNTEAFF.